The clone carrying this TCR beta chain was seen only a few times. The CDR3 runs 15 residues. CDR1 is SGHAT, CDR2 FQNNGV, per germline. With V trimmed by 6 bases and J by 1 base, 6 bases remained unmatched. This record comes from a study of T cells in Graves' hyperthyroidism and ophthalmopathy. TCR beta CDR3 regions were amplified from RNA. The HTBI primer set drove a first-round RT-PCR of the TCR CDR3. TCRdb called the multiplex PCR reads again in MiXCR, with one record for every CDR3 protein. The sample has 500,000 to 550,000 distinct CDR3 sequences, under 25% seen once. The specimen sequenced was blood. This receptor was obtained from a man aged 18 to 35 with Graves' hyperthyroidism. V gene TRBV11-2 combines with J gene TRBJ1-3; 7 bases line up with TRBD1. The CDR3 loop is CASRATRGSGNTIYF. CDR3 nucleotides: TGTGCCAGCAGAGCGACCAGGGGGTCTGGAAACACCATATATTTT.